This TCR beta chain was recorded in a study of human T cells and chemical hapten exposure (dated by TCRdb to 2020 to 2022). Looking at the study overall: For sensitization, 2% DPC in acetone was applied to a 2 cm by 2 cm area of upper inner arm skin. Patch testing was done on the upper back using Finn chambers containing 0.01% DPC, and results were scored after 6 days according to International Contact Dermatitis Research Group standards. Throughout the study period of roughly 24 weeks, patients also received therapeutic DPC doses to the scalp every week. Peripheral blood TCR repertoire changes were tracked in vivo in alopecia patients during primary and secondary sensitization to the hapten diphenylcyclopropenone (DPC). Alopecia areata with under or over 50% scalp involvement, alopecia totalis and alopecia universalis were represented in the patient cohort, which was mostly female. Libraries were pooled for sequencing, and variation in per-sample TCR yields was attributed mainly to small differences in library volumes within the pool. Under 30 alopecia patients gave blood for TCR sequencing at one to four time points (pre-sensitization, 2, 6 and 24 weeks). Blood samples were taken from patients before sensitization (week 0) and at 2, 6 and about 24 weeks after DPC sensitization.

The germline V gene provides CDR1 LGHNA and CDR2 YNFKEQ. V is cut back by 6 bases and J by 3 bases, with 12 bases in the junction unmatched. The CDR3 goes from the cysteine to the phenylalanine over 16 residues. The read is trimmed to its CDR3 DNA, 48 bases read in frame from base 1. What the authors observed across the whole study: Expanded TCRs formed significantly more large CDR3 similarity clusters than pre-sensitization or healthy control sets, consistent with antigen-driven responses. Patch test score correlated positively with the number of PT1 expanded TCRs, reaching significance at thresholds 8, 16 and 32 but not at 4. No change with DPC sensitization was found in the number of TCRs above 1 in 1000 frequency, and no evidence of global repertoire structure alterations was found. After repeated subsampling, the strength of the expansion versus patch-test correlation and the threshold at which it became significant changed. Because all patients had alopecia, a presumed autoimmune disease, the immune response of the patients might differ from that of healthy individuals.

A note on this clonotype: Its antigen is not yet known. Base qualities were left out, and no much larger clone turns up one base away.

Libraries were constructed by RACE. Sequencing instrument: NextSeq 500. During library preparation, unique molecular identifiers were attached to individual cDNA molecules so that TCRs could be counted in a quantitative, reproducible way. Both TCR alpha and TCR beta chains were sequenced from each blood RNA sample. Under the source paper's analysis protocol: Samples had a median of about 96,000 TCRs, with a range from roughly 23,224 to 750,000. The Decombinator software suite was used to annotate V, J and CDR3 in the TCR reads. To make PS versus PT1 abundance plots, every sample was subsampled to the same number of TCRs (28,000). Expanded TCRs were defined as absent before sensitization and observed at least eight times at the 2-week time point. TCRdb reworked the public reads: Q25 trimming with fastp, MiXCR clone assembly, productive beta chains retained. Under each unique CDR3 protein, matching rows form one entry showing the most common genes and DNA. These V and J calls rely on TCRdb rather than the paper's analysis. For this sample the table gives 300,000 to 450,000 distinct CDR3 sequences, of which 5% to 6.5% were detected only once. The ten largest clones capture just over 2.5% of the sample.

According to the study, the label for this sample's time point signals: pre-sensitization, week 0. The treatment or condition label, as the study defines it: therapeutic diphenylcyclopropenone sensitization with weekly scalp DPC. Blood at each patch-test visit was drawn before the patch test was applied. Eligible patients were aged 18 to 70, diagnosed with alopecia, deemed suitable for DPC therapy, and excluded if pregnant. Unfractionated whole blood was collected in Tempus Blood RNA tubes, and total RNA was extracted from that blood. The receptor chain draws on TRBV4-2 and TRBJ2-7, and 9 bases in between align with TRBD2. This specimen was whole blood, taken in connection with sensitization to the hapten diphenylcyclopropenone (DPC). This clonotype was obtained from a woman aged 50 to 60 with alopecia areata. Some clones in this sample may be carry-over from other donors' samples. The nucleotide sequence reads as follows: TGTGCCAGCAGACCTAGTAAAGGGACTAGCCTCTACGAGCAGTACTTC. The resulting protein is CASRPSKGTSLYEQYF.